These 6 T cell receptor beta chains share one sample of origin, sequenced in a study of T cells after yellow fever vaccination. TCRdb redid the calling of the 5' RACE reads with MiXCR, one entry per CDR3 protein. The sample yields about 260,000 distinct CDR3 sequences, about an eighth seen once. The sample in question was CD4+ T cells sorted from PBMCs, obtained 45 days after the yellow fever booster vaccination. These receptors all stem from a man younger than 40 who received the YFV17D yellow fever vaccine.

This clonotype was seen a handful of times. The gene calls are TRBV3-1 and TRBJ1-1, with D unresolved. V lost 1 base to trimming and J lost 7 bases, with 10 bases between them. This CDR3 is built from 13 residues. Germline assignment: CDR1 LGHDT and CDR2 YNNKEL (reference sequence). CDR3 loop: CASSQVGGNEAFF. The CDR3 bases are TGTGCCAGCAGCCAAGTCGGAGGGAATGAAGCTTTCTTT. Variable domain in full (rest from reference TRBV3-1 and TRBJ1-1): DTAVSQTPKYLVTQMGNDKSIKCEQNLGHDTMYWYKQDSKKFLKIMFSYNNKELIINETVPNRFSPKSPDKAHLNLHINSLELGDSAVYFCASSQVGGNEAFFGQGTRLTVV.

The genes are TRBV9 and TRBJ2-5; 9 nucleotides match TRBD1. The trim removed 4 bases at V and 3 bases at J, leaving 10 bases unmatched. CDR1 and CDR2 (germline): SGDLS, YYNGEE. The CDR3 contains 16 residues. The DNA of the CDR3 is TGTGCCAGCAGCCTCCGTCCCGGGACAGGGAAAGAGACCCAGTACTTC. This codes for CASSLRPGTGKETQYF. Supplemented by reference TRBV9 and TRBJ2-5, the full variable domain reads DSGVTQTPKHLITATGQRVTLRCSPRSGDLSVYWYQQSLDQGLQFLIQYYNGEERAKGNILERFSAQQFPDLHSELNLSSLELGDSALYFCASSLRPGTGKETQYFGPGTRLLVL.

This chain connects TRBV4-3 to TRBJ2-1, with D possibly TRBD2 on 6 matching bases. Germline loops: CDR1 LGHNA, CDR2 YSLEER. The CDR3 extends over 13 amino acids. Trimming cost V 0 bases and J 10 bases, with 10 bases left between them. CDR3 protein: CASSQDGLAEQFF. CDR3 in DNA: TGCGCCAGCAGCCAAGATGGGCTAGCGGAGCAGTTCTTC.

This clonotype has ten or more counts. The genes are TRBV12-3 or TRBV12-4 and TRBJ1-1, with TRBD1 matching over 8 bases. The CDR3 loop spans 14 amino acids. The ends lost 3 bases at V and 5 bases at J; junction bases unmatched: 5. The CDR3 bases are TGTGCCAGCAGTTTTCAGGGGGCAGGGACTGAAGCTTTCTTT. Its translation: CASSFQGAGTEAFF.

J is TRBJ2-5 and V is TRBV7-9, with TRBD1 identical over 12 bases. The V gene's germline CDR1 is SEHNR and CDR2 FQNEAQ (reference sequence). J gave up 2 bases and V 5 bases, and 6 bases lay outside the gene matches. The CDR3 length is 16 residues. CDR3 nucleotide sequence: TGTGCCAGCAGCCTCGGGACAGGGGGCCTTCAAGAGACCCAGTACTTC. Its translation: CASSLGTGGLQETQYF.

This sequence joins TRBV12-3 or TRBV12-4 and TRBJ2-3, with TRBD2 matching 12 bases. Losses at the gene ends were 1 base for V and 2 bases for J; bases not matched to a gene: 4. The CDR3 is made up of 17 amino acids. The CDR3 loop reads CASSLGTSGKLTDTQYF. The CDR3 DNA is TGTGCCAGCAGTTTAGGGACTAGCGGGAAACTCACAGATACGCAGTATTTT.